Below are 27 T cell receptor beta chains sequenced from a single sample in a study of T-cell reconstitution after alpha-beta-depleted transplantation in children. Unique molecular identifiers were incorporated during preparation of the TCRbeta library. TCRdb redid the calling of the PCR reads with MiXCR, one entry per CDR3 protein. The table shows about 400,000 distinct CDR3 sequences, with about an eighth occurring only once. Material: PBMCs, obtained from the stem cell graft. Receptors were obtained from a human donor who donated a stem cell graft to a child with Fanconi anemia.

This clonotype came up many times. The rearrangement uses TRBV5-1 and TRBJ1-5; D uncertain. The CDR3 spans 13 residues. The V and J ends lost 0 bases and 5 bases respectively, with 6 bases between them. Germline V CDR1 and CDR2: SGHRS, YFSETQ. The CDR3 loop is CASSLDPDQPQHF. CDR3 in DNA: TGCGCCAGCAGCTTGGACCCTGATCAGCCCCAGCATTTT. The full variable domain, rest sourced from reference TRBV5-1 and TRBJ1-5, is KAGVTQTPRYLIKTRGQQVTLSCSPISGHRSVSWYQQTPGQGLQFLFEYFSETQRNKGNFPGRFSGRQFSNSRSEMNVSTLELGDSALYLCASSLDPDQPQHFGDGTRLSIL.

The chain has TRBV2 and TRBJ2-1; TRBD2 agrees at 9 bases. This CDR3 spans 13 amino acids. The V gene's germline CDR1 is SNHLY and CDR2 FYNNEI. With 1 base clipped from V and 15 bases from J, the junction kept 7 bases outside the gene matches. The CDR3 loop reads CASSEEGAGGWFF. The CDR3 DNA is TGTGCCAGCAGTGAAGAGGGGGCGGGGGGGTGGTTCTTC.

This clonotype was recorded many times. DNA of the CDR3: TGCAGCGTTGAAAGAGGGTCTCCGGATACGCAGTATTTT. This encodes CSVERGSPDTQYF. The gene calls are TRBV29-1 and TRBJ2-3; D may be TRBD2 (5 bases). V lost 2 bases to trimming and J lost 6 bases, with 12 bases between them. From germline, CDR1 is SQVTM and CDR2 ANQGSEA. The CDR3 is made up of 13 amino acids.

The chain uses TRBV7-9 and TRBJ2-6; D is possibly TRBD1 or TRBD2 (6 bases each). CDR3 length: 16 amino acids. Germline V CDR1 and CDR2: SEHNR, FQNEAQ (reference sequence). Trimming removed 4 bases from V and 2 bases from J, with 12 bases in between. The CDR3 sequence: CASSSRGGTGANVLTF. The CDR3 DNA reads TGTGCCAGCAGCTCCCGAGGGGGGACTGGGGCCAACGTCCTGACTTTC.

Many counts were recorded for this clonotype. The chain employs TRBV12-3 or TRBV12-4 and TRBJ2-2, with TRBD2 matching over 10 bases. With 3 bases clipped from V and 4 bases from J, the junction kept 5 bases outside the gene matches. The CDR3 is 16 residues long. In DNA, the CDR3 is TGTGCCAGCAGTTTCAGGTCTAGCGGGGGCACCGGGGAGCTGTTTTTT. Its protein product is CASSFRSSGGTGELFF.

This clonotype was detected only a few times. The chain joins TRBV7-9 to TRBJ2-1; D ambiguous. Germline CDR1 and CDR2: SEHNR and FQNEAQ (reference sequence). V was shortened by 3 bases and J by 6 bases, with 9 bases between the two germline ends. There are 13 residues in the CDR3. CDR3 sequence (DNA): TGTGCCAGCAGCTTTTGGGGTGGCAATGAGCAGTTCTTC. It encodes CASSFWGGNEQFF.

V usage is TRBV11-2 and J usage is TRBJ1-1; TRBD1 is a possible D gene (5 bases). Germline CDR1 SGHAT, CDR2 FQNNGV. Trimming removed 2 bases at V and 4 bases at J, with 14 bases between. This CDR3 has 15 residues. CDR3 nucleotide sequence: TGTGCCAGCAGCTTATCTCTCGGGGGAAGCACTGAAGCTTTCTTT. It encodes CASSLSLGGSTEAFF.

The V call is TRBV13, the J call TRBJ1-2; perhaps TRBD1 as D (5 bases). This CDR3 is 13 amino acids long. CDR1 is PRHDT, CDR2 FYEKMQ, per germline (reference sequence). V was trimmed by 5 bases and J by 3 bases, leaving 10 bases between them. The CDR3 DNA is TGTGCCAGCAGCCGGCGACAGTACTATGGCTACACCTTC. Protein sequence: CASSRRQYYGYTF.

This clonotype was counted ten times or more. Its ends do not fully match the called genes, so a read error is possible. In DNA, the CDR3 is TGTGCCAGCAGTTTGGGGGAGGGAGAGACCCAGTACTTC. As protein: CASSLGEGETQYF. This chain joins TRBV5-1 and TRBJ2-5; 7 bases match TRBD2. CDR3 length: 13 amino acids. The germline V gene encodes CDR1 SGHRS and CDR2 YFSETQ.

The rearrangement joins TRBV20-1 to TRBJ2-5, with 9 bases lining up with TRBD2. Unmatched junction bases numbered 15, after V lost 5 bases and J lost 5 bases. Germline V gene data show CDR1 as DFQATT and CDR2 as SNEGSKA (reference sequence). The CDR3 is 16 residues long. The CDR3 reads CSAPRGSGGPQETQYF. CDR3 DNA: TGCAGTGCTCCCCGAGGGAGCGGGGGGCCTCAGGAGACCCAGTACTTC.

The sample holds many counts of this clonotype. This chain uses TRBV10-1 with TRBJ1-6; D gene ambiguous. This CDR3 contains 13 residues. Trimming removed 0 bases from V and 10 bases from J, with 7 bases in between. Germline CDR1 is WNHNN and CDR2 is SYGVQD (reference sequence). The CDR3: CASSESPGSPLHF. The CDR3 bases are TGCGCCAGCAGTGAGTCACCTGGGTCACCCCTCCACTTT.

The chain carries TRBV27 and TRBJ2-1; no clear D. The ends were cut back, 2 bases at V and 0 bases at J, with 8 bases in the middle. Germline V gene data show CDR1 as MNHEY and CDR2 as SMNVEV (reference sequence). CDR3 length: 15 amino acids. Here the CDR3 reads CASSLVPSSYNEQFF. The CDR3 nucleotides read TGTGCCAGCAGTTTAGTCCCCAGCTCCTACAATGAGCAGTTCTTC.

The chain combines TRBV6-2 or TRBV6-3 with TRBJ2-7; D is unclear. Between the trimmed V and J ends, which lost 7 bases and 2 bases, there was a span of 15 bases. CDR1 is MNHEY, CDR2 SVGEGT, per germline. This CDR3 has 14 residues. CDR3 in DNA: TGTGCCAGCACGCGATCTCTGGCAGCCTACGAGCAGTACTTC. Protein product: CASTRSLAAYEQYF.

The genes are TRBV9 and TRBJ1-1; 7 positions agree with TRBD1. CDR1 is SGDLS, CDR2 YYNGEE, per germline. V was pared by 3 bases and J by 4 bases, with 3 bases of the junction left unmatched. CDR3 size: 13 residues. This CDR3 reads CASSDYRGTEAFF. CDR3 coding DNA: TGTGCCAGCAGCGACTACAGGGGCACTGAAGCTTTCTTT. Looking up the rest from reference TRBV9 and TRBJ1-1 gives the full variable domain: DSGVTQTPKHLITATGQRVTLRCSPRSGDLSVYWYQQSLDQGLQFLIQYYNGEERAKGNILERFSAQQFPDLHSELNLSSLELGDSALYFCASSDYRGTEAFFGQGTRLTVV.

V is TRBV29-1 and J is TRBJ2-1; 14 nucleotides align to TRBD2. The ends lost 6 bases at V and 8 bases at J; junction bases unmatched: 9. This CDR3 comprises 15 residues. Germline V gives CDR1 SQVTM, CDR2 ANQGSEA. CDR3 coding DNA: TGCAGCGTAGGGGGACTAGCGGGGGTAGTCGATGAGCAGTTCTTC. Its translation is CSVGGLAGVVDEQFF.

The sample holds a few counts of this clonotype. Here the CDR3 reads CASSLAPTGKGETQYF. The CDR3 DNA follows: TGCGCCAGCAGCTTGGCCCCGACAGGGAAGGGGGAGACCCAGTACTTC. The J gene is TRBJ2-5, the V gene TRBV5-1, with 7 bases lining up with TRBD1. Germline-derived CDR1 and CDR2 are SGHRS and YFSETQ. With 0 bases clipped from V and 5 bases from J, the junction kept 10 bases outside the gene matches. The CDR3 totals 16 residues.

This clonotype was picked up a small number of times. The V and J genes are TRBV28 and TRBJ1-1, with D perhaps TRBD1 (5 bases). The CDR3 contains 15 residues. Trimming removed 6 bases at V and 7 bases at J, with 21 bases between. The germline CDR1 and CDR2 sequences are MDHEN and SYDVKM. CDR3 region: CASSGAVRASDEAFF. The CDR3 bases are TGTGCCAGCAGCGGGGCCGTCCGGGCATCGGATGAAGCTTTCTTT.

This clonotype was seen ten or more times. The gene calls are TRBV27 and TRBJ2-3; possibly TRBD1 or TRBD2 for D (5 bases each). CDR1 and CDR2 (germline): MNHEY, SMNVEV (reference sequence). The CDR3 runs to 16 residues. V lost 6 bases and J lost 1, with 17 bases in between. The CDR3: CASRSLRDPRTDTQYF. CDR3 sequence (DNA): TGTGCCAGCAGATCCCTCCGGGACCCCCGCACAGATACGCAGTATTTT.

The CDR3 nucleotides are TGTGCCAGCAGTTCCCCCGGGACAGGGGGTAATGAGCAGTTCTTC. Its translation is CASSSPGTGGNEQFF. The chain combines TRBV6-5 with TRBJ2-1; 11 bases line up with TRBD1. The CDR3 contains 15 residues. Looked up from germline, CDR1 is MNHEY and CDR2 is SVGAGI. Trimming cost V 4 bases and J 7 bases; bases outside gene matches: 6.

There are many counts of this clonotype. V usage is TRBV25-1 and J usage is TRBJ2-3, with no clear D. V lost 5 bases to trimming and J lost 6 bases, with 9 bases between them. CDR1 is MGHDK, CDR2 SYGVNS, per germline. The CDR3 length is 12 residues. The CDR3 coding sequence is TGTGCCAGCAGTAACCTTGTGGATACGCAGTATTTT. Amino acids: CASSNLVDTQYF.

This clonotype was recorded at least ten times. The chain uses TRBV7-2 and TRBJ2-1; possibly TRBD2 for D (5 bases). Per germline, CDR1 SGHTA and CDR2 FQGNSA. The CDR3 is 14 amino acids. Deletions cut 3 bases from V and 5 bases from J, with 11 bases between. In nucleotides, the CDR3 is TGTGCCAGCAGCTTGGAAGGACTTCACAATGAGCAGTTCTTC. This gives the protein CASSLEGLHNEQFF.

V usage is TRBV5-1 and J usage is TRBJ2-3; D unresolved. CDR3 length: 14 residues. The V gene's germline CDR1 is SGHRS and CDR2 YFSETQ. V was trimmed by 5 bases and J by 0 bases, leaving 10 bases between them. The CDR3 bases are TGCGCCAGCAGTGAAGACGGAAGCACAGATACGCAGTATTTT. It is translated as CASSEDGSTDTQYF.

The chain has TRBV6-2 or TRBV6-3 and TRBJ1-5; 7 bases fit TRBD1. V gave up 6 bases and J gave up 7 bases; unmatched junction bases: 12. The CDR3 spans 15 residues. Germline CDR1 reads MNHEY; CDR2 reads SVGEGT. For the CDR3, the DNA is TGTGCCAGCAGCCCCGACAGGGTAGGGGAACAGCCCCAGCATTTT. Its translation is CASSPDRVGEQPQHF.

The chain joins TRBV5-1 to TRBJ2-3; TRBD2 matches 13 bases. Germline CDR1 is SGHRS and CDR2 is YFSETQ. The ends lost 0 bases at V and 5 bases at J; junction bases unmatched: 6. The CDR3 extends over 17 amino acids. The CDR3 region is CASSLDGTSGVGDTQYF. The CDR3 nucleotides read TGCGCCAGCAGCTTGGACGGGACTAGCGGGGTTGGAGATACGCAGTATTTT.

V and J are TRBV7-9 and TRBJ2-3, with unresolved D. Trimming left V 4 bases short and J 8 bases short, with 7 bases between. The CDR3 is 11 residues long. CDR1 is SEHNR and CDR2 is FQNEAQ in the germline V gene (reference sequence). CDR3 residues: CASSSYGTQYF. CDR3 bases: TGTGCCAGCAGCTCCTACGGTACGCAGTATTTT. The full variable domain, in which reference TRBV7-9 and TRBJ2-3 provide the parts outside the CDR3, is DTGVSQNPRHKITKRGQNVTFRCDPISEHNRLYWYRQTLGQGPEFLTYFQNEAQLEKSRLLSDRFSAERPKGSFSTLEIQRTEQGDSAMYLCASSSYGTQYFGPGTRLTVL.

The chain carries TRBV5-1 and TRBJ2-2; perhaps TRBD2 as D (6 bases). CDR1 and CDR2 (germline): SGHRS, YFSETQ. V lost 5 bases to trimming and J lost 6 bases, with 17 bases between them. The CDR3 consists of 15 residues. The CDR3 DNA reads TGCGCCAGCAGAATCAGGTCGGGGGTTCCCGGGGAGCTGTTTTTT. Encoded protein: CASRIRSGVPGELFF.

In its sample, this clonotype was seen a few times. The chain recombines TRBV6-6 with TRBJ2-7; D uncertain. Germline V gene sequence: CDR1 MNHNY, CDR2 SVGAGI (reference sequence). This CDR3 is built from 12 residues. V lost 5 bases, J lost 6 bases, and 11 bases lay in between. CDR3 nucleotides: TGTGCCAGCAGTCCCTCAGCTTCCGAGCAGTACTTC. Amino acids: CASSPSASEQYF.